The rows below give T cell receptor beta chains drawn from one sample of a study of blood T cell repertoires in COVID-19. Using immunoSEQ multiplex PCR, the repertoire was profiled, and TCRdb retains in-frame clones only, with some absent. This table has a few hundred thousand clones, more than 75% appearing once. Sample: PBMCs or T cells enriched from blood (not recorded which). The receptors come from a woman in her late teens or twenties who had recovered from COVID-19. CDR3s leave out the opening cysteine and the closing phenylalanine or tryptophan. Where a row states a size, it is once, few, many or the class of an expanded clone; other rows omit it.

TRBJ1-1	11	once	TRBV7-3	ASSLMRDTEAF
TRBJ2-7	13	.	TRBV7-9	ASSLVRTGGYEQY
TRBJ1-6	12	.	TRBV5-1	ASSAGTDNSPLH
TRBJ1-2	14	once	TRBV13	ASSLPGGQGPYGYT
TRBJ1-1	10	once	TRBV30	AWKSRVLEAF
TRBJ1-6	12	.	TRBV7-9	ASSPTGVKSPLH
TRBJ1-5	15	.	TRBV4-1	ASSQVQGGIGNQPQH
TRBJ1-1	9	.	TRBV27	ASSFGQEAF
TRBJ1-3	16	.	TRBV18	ASSPLRAQRVHGNTIY
TRBJ2-3	11	.	TRBV24-1	ATSVGTANTQY
TRBJ1-5	14	.	TRBV7-2	ASSLERGRTGQPQH
TRBJ1-5	11	.	TRBV30	AWSAGRNQPQH
TRBJ1-2	12	once	TRBV7-8	ASSDGTGKDGYT
TRBJ1-3	15	.	TRBV9	ASSAAGTLLSGNTIY
TRBJ1-5	12	.	TRBV6-5	ASSPQGVNQPQH
TRBJ2-7	14	.	TRBV5-1	ASRLITPGQVYEQY
TRBJ1-1	14	.	TRBV7-2	ASSLAAGVLNTEAF
TRBJ1-2	13	.	TRBV7-2	ASSFGTAGHGGYT
TRBJ2-5	11	.	TRBV27	ASSFLGEETQY
TRBJ2-7	11	.	TRBV3-1/TRBV3-2	ASSRQDLYEQY
TRBJ2-2	12	.	TRBV6-5	ASRLQGAGGELF
TRBJ1-2	11	.	TRBV12-3/TRBV12-4	ASNPLWTAGDT
TRBJ2-7	15	.	TRBV4-1	ASSPTFCGGCTYEQY
TRBJ1-1	13	.	TRBV6-2/TRBV6-3	ASSRNRGPTTEAF
TRBJ1-4	13	.	TRBV7-2	ASSLRGTTNEKLF
TRBJ2-7	12	.	TRBV6-5	ASSYEDGGYEQY
TRBJ1-1	9	.	TRBV3-1/TRBV3-2	ASSLDGEAF
TRBJ1-6	12	.	TRBV7-3	ASSSDYYNSPLH
TRBJ1-4	12	.	TRBV6-5	ASSYSGGFEKLF
TRBJ1-6	12	.	TRBV10-3	AISETFRESPLH
TRBJ1-1	10	.	TRBV5-6	ASSRTLRRAF
TRBJ1-2	13	many	TRBV9	ASSGPRAGGYGYT
TRBJ2-1	16	.	TRBV27	ASRASGGPLLPPYEQF
TRBJ1-2	11	.	TRBV30	AWSLRQGAGYT
TRBJ1-1	9	.	TRBV30	AWRRETEAF
TRBJ1-5	14	.	TRBV30	AWRLGGTGKVQPQH